This TCR beta chain originates from a study of T cell clonality in common variable immunodeficiency (dated by TCRdb to 2014 to 2015). The paper as a whole reports these results and caveats: TCRbeta clonality was higher in CVID subjects than in healthy controls (t-test p = 0.018), and the increase was most characteristic of about a third of subjects. Patient heterogeneity within the CVID cohort put limits on correlating repertoire features with clinical complications. The authors noted that sequencing repertoires of T cell subpopulations would be needed to clarify what caused the increased clonality in CVID. Despite equal DNA input, controls averaged about 81,820 unique sequences per sample versus about 32,000 in CVID samples. Reportedly, TCRbeta sequences from CVID had fewer deletions and N-nucleotide insertions, and highly modified clones with 13 or more V deletions were absent from CVID. Fewer TCRbeta clones were shared among CVID subjects than among healthy controls (p < 0.0001).

CVID samples and control samples contributed equivalent amounts of genomic DNA as sequencing input. For every sample, a 60 bp segment covering the rearranged TCRbeta CDR3 region was amplified and then sequenced. The immunoSEQ assay, a bias-corrected multiplex PCR combined with high-throughput sequencing, was used for TCRbeta amplification. For the original study's pipeline: Each unique nucleotide sequence was treated as a clone and annotated with V, D and J genes, copy number and frequency. Sequences were labeled productive if in frame, and non-productive if out of frame or containing stop codons. As previously described, clonality was calculated on the basis of Shannon's entropy. The predicted amino acid sequences of productive clones were used to derive mean CDR3 Kyte-Doolittle hydropathy. Hierarchical clustering of scaled V gene usage was performed with the R hclust function using Manhattan distance and complete linkage. Clone sharing by CDR3 amino acid sequence was assessed by resampling 12 repertoires per group over 100 rounds. The repertoires were searched for about 70 published EBV-specific TCRbeta sequences and 245 published CMV-specific TCRbeta sequences. After two CVID samples that produced fewer than 10,000 sequences were dropped from the analysis, 35 to 45 CVID repertoires remained. The table comes from immuneACCESS by way of TCRdb, which keeps in-frame sequences with V and J called. Part of the clones is missing from these tables; in studies checked, under half for an unresolved V gene and the rest for unknown reasons. That table furnishes V, J and clone size, whereas the DNA furnished D and trimming. For this sample the table reports roughly 12,000 clones, with no clone seen just once. The ten most abundant clones make up approximately 7% of the sample.

Diagnosis of CVID followed standard criteria, namely serum IgG, IgA and/or IgM below the normal range together with specific antibody deficiency. There were some 45 subjects in the CVID group (roughly 15 female and around 29 male), ranging in age from about 8 to 70 years, with a mean age of approximately 40. Most CVID patients and most healthy controls were of Caucasian heritage. All CVID subjects had received replacement immunoglobulin therapy for at least one year at the time of study participation. At the time of blood collection, no CVID subject was ill or was being treated with immunomodulatory or immunosuppressive medication. From each donor, roughly 5 to 8.5 ml of heparinized peripheral whole blood was collected. Genomic DNA from adults with common variable immune deficiency (CVID) and from healthy adult controls was the source for sequencing TCRbeta CDR3 repertoires. Diluted blood was density-centrifuged over Hypaque 1077 or Ficoll-Paque to isolate peripheral blood mononuclear cells. Genomic DNA was obtained from unsorted mononuclear cells using either Qiagen column purification or a centrifugation-based method.

This clone was seen only a few times. This receptor's antigen is unknown. Coverage ceases 3 residues before the CDR3 finishes, and the germline J gene fills in the end. Distinct nucleotide sequences in the sample also encode this CDR3. Ends trimmed: V by 9 bases, J by 3 bases; bases unmatched to a gene: 4. From the cysteine up to the phenylalanine, the CDR3 has a length of 13 residues. The DNA has 30 bases, all within the CDR3, and is read from base 1. The germline V gene (reference sequence) provides CDR1 LNHDA and CDR2 SQIVND. Recombination joined TRBV19 with TRBJ2-3, with TRBD2 matching 9 junction bases. The TCR comes from a human donor with common variable immunodeficiency. The sample comprised peripheral blood mononuclear cells. The sequenced CDR3 bases are TGTGCCAGCCGCGGGGGGGCAACAGATACG. Its amino acids are CASRGGATDT. The CDR3 in its entirety is CASRGGATDTQYF.